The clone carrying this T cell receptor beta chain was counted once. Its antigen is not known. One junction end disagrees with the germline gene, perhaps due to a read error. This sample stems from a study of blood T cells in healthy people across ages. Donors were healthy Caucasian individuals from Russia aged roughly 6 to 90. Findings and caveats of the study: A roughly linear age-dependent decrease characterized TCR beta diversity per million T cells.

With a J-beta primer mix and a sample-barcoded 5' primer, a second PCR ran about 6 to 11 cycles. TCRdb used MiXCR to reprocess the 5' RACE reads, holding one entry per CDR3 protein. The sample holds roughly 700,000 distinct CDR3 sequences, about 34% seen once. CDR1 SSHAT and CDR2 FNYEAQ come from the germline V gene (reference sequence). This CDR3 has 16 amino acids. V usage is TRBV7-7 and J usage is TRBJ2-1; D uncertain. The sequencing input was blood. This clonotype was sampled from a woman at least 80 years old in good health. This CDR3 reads CASSPAARSSYNEQFF. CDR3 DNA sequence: TGTGCTAGCAGCCCCGCCGCCCGCAGCTCCTACAATGAGCAGTTCTTC.